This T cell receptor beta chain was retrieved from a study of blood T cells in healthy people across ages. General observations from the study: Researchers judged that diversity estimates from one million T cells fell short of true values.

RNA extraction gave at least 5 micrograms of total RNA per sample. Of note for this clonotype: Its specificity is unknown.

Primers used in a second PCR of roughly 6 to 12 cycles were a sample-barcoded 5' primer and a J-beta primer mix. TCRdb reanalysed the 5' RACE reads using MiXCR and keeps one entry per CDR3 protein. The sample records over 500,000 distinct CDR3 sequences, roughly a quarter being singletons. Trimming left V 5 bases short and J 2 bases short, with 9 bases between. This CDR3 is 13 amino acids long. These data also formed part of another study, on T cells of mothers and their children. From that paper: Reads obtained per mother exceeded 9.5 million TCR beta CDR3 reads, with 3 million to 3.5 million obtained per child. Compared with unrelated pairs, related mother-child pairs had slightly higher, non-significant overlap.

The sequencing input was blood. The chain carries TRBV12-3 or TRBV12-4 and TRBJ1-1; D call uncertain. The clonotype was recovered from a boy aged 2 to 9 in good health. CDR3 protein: CASSPRRNTEAFF. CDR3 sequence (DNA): TGTGCCAGCAGTCCCCGCAGAAACACTGAAGCTTTCTTT.